This TCR beta chain emerged from a study of blood T cells in healthy people across ages. Study observations and caveats: Lack of knowledge of donor CMV status possibly confounded expanded clonotype changes. Unsorted PBMC material precluded a definitive naive versus antigen-experienced comparison. Significant beta diversity loss was already apparent by age about 39, declining roughly linearly.

Primed by a sample-barcoded 5' primer and a J-beta primer mix, a second PCR proceeded for about 6 to 11 cycles. One entry per CDR3 protein results from TCRdb running MiXCR on the 5' RACE reads. The data show about 1.8 million distinct CDR3 sequences, around 48% seen once. As regards this clonotype: Antigen specificity is unknown.

V was pared by 0 bases and J by 2 bases, with 6 bases of the junction left unmatched. This CDR3 contains 16 residues. Germline lookup yields CDR1 LGHDT and CDR2 YNNKEL (reference sequence). This receptor was identified in a woman aged 40 to 50 in good health. This sequence joins TRBV3-1 and TRBJ2-5, with 7 bases matching TRBD1. Sequenced sample: blood. CDR3 sequence reads: CASSQEIIQGQETQYF. In DNA, the CDR3 is TGTGCCAGCAGCCAAGAAATAATACAGGGGCAAGAGACCCAGTACTTC.